One and the same sample provided the 2 T cell receptor beta chains below, sequenced in a study of long-term antiretroviral therapy in people with HIV. Assay version v3.0 of immunoSEQ was used, and it was run at survey level. Assay: immunoSEQ multiplex PCR; the TCRdb copy retains only in-frame clones and omits some. The table includes about 23,000 clones, approximately 80% detected once. The sequencing here drew on unsorted PBMCs, taken 0.3 years after starting antiretroviral therapy. The receptors derive from a man aged 50 or older with HIV.

V gene TRBV30 combines with J gene TRBJ2-1; 10 positions match TRBD1. V lost 7 bases to trimming and J lost 3 bases; unmatched junction nucleotides: 3. CDR1 is GTSNPN, CDR2 SVGIG, per germline (reference sequence). The CDR3 totals 13 residues. The CDR3 spells CAYRDRGYNEQFF. In DNA form, the CDR3 reads TGTGCCTACCGGGACAGGGGCTACAATGAGCAGTTCTTC.

V usage is TRBV29-1 and J usage is TRBJ1-2; D perhaps matches TRBD1 (6 bases). Between the trimmed V and J ends, which lost 6 bases and 4 bases, there was a span of 15 bases. From germline, CDR1 is SQVTM and CDR2 ANQGSEA. The CDR3 is 13 amino acids. As DNA, the CDR3 is TGCAGCGTCGCCAGGGGTTTAAGCTATGGCTACACCTTC. Translating it yields CSVARGLSYGYTF.